The 9 T cell receptor beta chains below all came from one sample that was sequenced in a study of breast tumors, draining lymph nodes, adjacent tissues. TCRdb re-derived calls from the multiplex PCR reads in MiXCR, one entry per CDR3 protein. This table has 190,000 or so distinct CDR3 sequences, approximately 33% appearing once. Breast cancer patients provided tissue from their axillary draining lymph nodes. The sequenced sample was axillary lymph node tissue. All receptors come from a female donor with breast cancer. Some clones in this sample may be carry-over from other donors' samples.

This clonotype was observed many times. Relative to the germline gene, one junction end is altered; a read error may explain this. The chain links TRBV6-2 or TRBV6-3 to TRBJ1-2; D not certain. Germline V gives CDR1 MNHEY, CDR2 SVGEGT. The CDR3 has 15 amino acids. The CDR3 DNA reads as TGTGCCAGCAGTCACTCGAGTGGCGGAAACTATGGCTACACCTTC. The encoded protein is CASSHSSGGNYGYTF.

This clonotype has ten or more counts. This chain uses TRBV20-1 with TRBJ1-5, with TRBD1 matching over 8 bases. The ends lost 0 bases at V and 8 bases at J; junction bases unmatched: 9. The CDR3 loop spans 15 amino acids. The germline gives CDR1 DFQATT, CDR2 SNEGSKA (reference sequence). The CDR3 protein is CSARDFKNRGEPQHF. CDR3 in DNA: TGCAGTGCTAGAGATTTTAAAAACAGGGGGGAGCCCCAGCATTTT.

This clonotype was counted ten times or more. CDR3 in amino acids: CASSLGAADQPQHF. In DNA form, the CDR3 reads TGCGCCAGCAGCTTGGGGGCAGCCGATCAGCCCCAGCATTTT. The chain recombines TRBV5-1 with TRBJ1-5, with D unresolved. This CDR3 has 14 residues. Per germline, CDR1 SGHRS and CDR2 YFSETQ. The V gene lost 0 bases and the J gene lost 5 bases, with 9 bases spanning the gap.

The chain couples TRBV3-1 to TRBJ1-2; 9 bases map to TRBD1. The V gene's germline CDR1 is LGHDT and CDR2 YNNKEL (reference sequence). V shed 0 bases, J shed 4 bases, and the junction held 15 bases outside the gene matches. CDR3 length: 19 amino acids. CDR3 bases: TGTGCCAGCAGCCAAGATAGTCTTGGACAGGGGTCTCCTAGCTATGGCTACACCTTC. Translating it yields CASSQDSLGQGSPSYGYTF. The full variable domain, its missing parts supplied by reference TRBV3-1 and TRBJ1-2, is DTAVSQTPKYLVTQMGNDKSIKCEQNLGHDTMYWYKQDSKKFLKIMFSYNNKELIINETVPNRFSPKSPDKAHLNLHINSLELGDSAVYFCASSQDSLGQGSPSYGYTFGSGTRLTVV.

V is TRBV5-1 and J is TRBJ1-6; 7 positions agree with TRBD1. The CDR3 covers 15 residues. CDR1 SGHRS and CDR2 YFSETQ come from the germline V gene. After removal of 0 bases from V and 9 bases from J, the junction contained 6 bases not matched to a gene. The CDR3 loop is CASSLATGTASPLHF. CDR3 in DNA: TGCGCCAGCAGCTTGGCTACCGGGACAGCTTCACCCCTCCACTTT.

V is TRBV15 and J is TRBJ2-7, with D possibly being TRBD1 (6 bases). This CDR3 comprises 24 residues. The V end was cut by 4 bases, the J end by 1 base, with 41 bases between. Germline V gene lookup returns CDR1 LNHNV and CDR2 YYDKDF (reference sequence). CDR3: CATSKGKKRTEGVATPQGSYEQYF. CDR3 coding DNA: TGTGCCACCAGCAAGGGGAAAAAACGAACCGAAGGTGTAGCCACACCCCAGGGGTCCTACGAGCAGTACTTC.

Note on this clonotype: One end of the junction fails to match germline, which may point to a read error. This chain links TRBV19 with TRBJ1-2; 9 bases fit TRBD1. CDR3 length: 11 residues. Germline lookup yields CDR1 LNHDA and CDR2 SQIVND (reference sequence). The CDR3 spells CASDRGYGCTF. The DNA for the CDR3 is TGTGCCAGTGACAGGGGGTATGGCTGCACCTTC.

This clonotype was seen many times. The V call is TRBV9, the J call TRBJ2-1, with TRBD2 identical over 11 bases. This CDR3 is built from 16 residues. Germline lookup yields CDR1 SGDLS and CDR2 YYNGEE. Trimming at V came to 1 base and at J to 2 bases, leaving 2 bases not matched to a gene. CDR3 loop: CASSVTSGGPYNEQFF. The CDR3 DNA sequence: TGTGCCAGCAGCGTAACTAGCGGGGGCCCCTACAATGAGCAGTTCTTC.

This clonotype came up a few times. The V call is TRBV3-1, the J call TRBJ2-3; D possibly corresponds to TRBD2 (5 bases). The CDR3 contains 16 residues. Per germline, CDR1 LGHDT and CDR2 YNNKEL (reference sequence). The germline V and J ends were trimmed by 2 bases and 6 bases, with 18 bases remaining between them. DNA for the CDR3: TGTGCCAGCAGCCAACCCAAGACGGCCGGGGTTGATACGCAGTATTTT. This encodes CASSQPKTAGVDTQYF.